The clone carrying this TCR beta chain was seen only a few times. Its antigen is unidentified. It may be a read error: a sequence one base away is much more abundant. The data belong to a study of glioma-infiltrating T cells. Study observations and caveats: Above-expected tissue-blood divergence occurred in all gliomas, most in low-grade ones.

Using RNA template, CDR3s of TCR alpha and beta were amplified with iRepertoire arm-PCR. TCRdb re-called the multiplex PCR reads through MiXCR, storing one row per CDR3 protein. The repertoire holds roughly 200,000 distinct CDR3 sequences, about 46% seen once, with roughly 5.2% in the top ten. Germline CDR1 is MDHEN and CDR2 is SYDVKM. The ends lost 5 bases at V and 3 bases at J; junction bases unmatched: 6. This CDR3 is 15 amino acids long. What was sequenced was glioma tissue, nonneoplastic brain tissue, or PBMCs (not recorded which). This chain links TRBV28 with TRBJ2-1, with TRBD2 matching 8 bases. The sequence came from a human donor with low-grade glioma or glioblastoma, undergoing nonglioma brain surgery, or in good health (not recorded which). CDR3 coding DNA: TGTGCCAGCAGTGCACCAGCGGGAGACTACAATGAGCAGTTCTTC. Encoded protein: CASSAPAGDYNEQFF.